These T cell receptor beta chains were read from a single sample in a study of OX40 agonist ivuxolimab in advanced cancers. Clones were sequenced by immunoSEQ multiplex PCR, and TCRdb holds only the in-frame ones, with some missing. This table has more than 70,000 clones, 85% appearing once. The specimen was CD4+ or CD8+ T cells sorted from blood, collected in a trial of the OX40 agonist ivuxolimab. The receptor set was obtained from an adult with an advanced solid tumor such as melanoma, head and neck, liver or kidney cancer. The CDR3 runs from the conserved cysteine through the conserved F or W. Each record gives: D gene, CDR3 length, V gene, J gene, clone size, CDR3 protein, CDR3 DNA. D genes are given only for firm matches. Some rows have no size entry. The others give once, few or many, or a class for an expanded clone.

.,13,TRBV2,TRBJ2-1,.,CASSGGRGNEQFF,TGTGCCAGCAGCGGGGGCCGGGGGAATGAGCAGTTCTTC
.,12,TRBV19,TRBJ1-1,.,CASSLPATEAFF,TGTGCCAGTAGCCTGCCGGCCACTGAAGCTTTCTTT
TRBD1,14,TRBV28,TRBJ2-7,.,CASSQGQAIYEQYF,TGTGCCAGCAGCCAAGGACAGGCCATCTACGAGCAGTACTTC
.,13,TRBV21-1,TRBJ2-7,.,CASGGGSPYEQYF,TGTGCCAGCGGCGGGGGGTCCCCCTACGAGCAGTACTTC
.,13,TRBV6-6,TRBJ1-5,few,CASSYYGGQPQHF,TGTGCCAGCAGTTACTATGGGGGACAGCCCCAGCATTTT
TRBD1,15,TRBV2,TRBJ1-5,.,CASKDRGGSNQPQHF,TGTGCCAGCAAAGACAGGGGGGGTAGCAATCAGCCCCAGCATTTT
TRBD1,15,TRBV7-2,TRBJ1-2,.,CASSLTPTGGRGYTF,TGTGCCAGCAGCTTAACGCCGACAGGGGGCAGGGGCTACACCTTC
.,15,TRBV7-3,TRBJ1-4,.,CASSLSRDSNEKLFF,TGTGCCAGCAGCTTAAGCAGGGATTCTAATGAAAAACTGTTTTTT
TRBD1,14,TRBV5-4,TRBJ1-2,.,CASSLRDRAYGYTF,TGTGCCAGCAGCCTCCGGGACAGGGCCTATGGCTACACCTTC
TRBD1,13,TRBV30,TRBJ2-7,once,CACRQGAGNEQYF,TGTGCCTGTAGACAGGGGGCGGGAAACGAGCAGTACTTC
TRBD1,14,TRBV7-9,TRBJ2-3,.,CASSFSTGADTQYF,TGTGCCAGCAGCTTTTCCACAGGGGCGGATACGCAGTATTTT
.,14,TRBV11-2,TRBJ2-7,.,CASSRNGGGYEQYF,TGTGCCAGCAGCCGCAACGGGGGAGGCTACGAGCAGTACTTT
.,16,TRBV5-1,TRBJ1-4,once,CASSLGPAGSDEKLFF,TGCGCCAGCAGCTTGGGCCCAGCGGGCTCCGATGAAAAACTGTTTTTT
TRBD1,19,TRBV5-1,TRBJ2-7,.,CASSPAPGQGALTSYEQYF,TGCGCCAGCAGCCCCGCACCGGGACAGGGGGCATTAACATCCTACGAGCAGTACTTC
TRBD1,15,TRBV7-9,TRBJ1-2,.,CASSPGQGEAYGYTF,TGTGCCAGCAGCCCCGGACAGGGGGAGGCCTATGGCTACACCTTC
.,13,TRBV11-3,TRBJ1-4,.,CASSLEPAGKLFF,TGTGCCAGCAGCTTAGAGCCCGCGGGAAAACTGTTTTTT
TRBD2,16,TRBV7-8,TRBJ2-7,.,CASSLRERGGPYEQYF,TGTGCCAGCAGCTTACGAGAGCGGGGGGGCCCCTACGAGCAGTACTTC
.,15,TRBV11-1,TRBJ2-5,.,CASSLEGRTAQTQYF,TGTGCCAGCAGCTTAGAGGGTAGGACAGCGCAGACCCAGTACTTC